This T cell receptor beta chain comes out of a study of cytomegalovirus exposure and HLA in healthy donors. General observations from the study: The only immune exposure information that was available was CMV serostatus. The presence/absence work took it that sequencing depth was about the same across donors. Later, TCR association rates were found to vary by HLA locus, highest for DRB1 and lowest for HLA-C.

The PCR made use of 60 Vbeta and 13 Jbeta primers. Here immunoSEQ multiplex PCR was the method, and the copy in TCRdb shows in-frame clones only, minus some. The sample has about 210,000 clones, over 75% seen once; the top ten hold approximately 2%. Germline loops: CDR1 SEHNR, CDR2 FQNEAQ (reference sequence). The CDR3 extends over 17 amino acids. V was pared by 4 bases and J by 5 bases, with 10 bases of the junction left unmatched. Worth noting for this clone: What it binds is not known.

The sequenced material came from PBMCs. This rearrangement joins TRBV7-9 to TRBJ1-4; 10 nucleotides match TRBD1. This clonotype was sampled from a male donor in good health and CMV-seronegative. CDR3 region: CASSSRQGAKLNEKLFF. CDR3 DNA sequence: TGTGCCAGCAGCTCAAGACAGGGGGCGAAATTGAATGAAAAACTGTTTTTT.